This T cell receptor beta chain was documented in a study of blood T cell repertoires in COVID-19. Study background: T cells, B-cell-depleted T cells, or PBMCs provided the cDNA or gDNA that served as material.

Data came from immunoSEQ multiplex PCR; TCRdb stores just in-frame clones and leaves some out. The sample holds around 140,000 clones, about 80% seen once. This clone was counted a few times. Sequenced input: PBMCs or T cells enriched from blood (not recorded which). The clonotype comes from a man over 45 in a cohort exposed to, infected with or recovered from COVID-19 (not recorded which).

This CDR3 reads CASKKGLASDTQYF. CDR3 DNA: TGTGCCAGCAAGAAGGGACTAGCAAGCGATACGCAGTATTTT. V and J are TRBV2 and TRBJ2-3, with TRBD2 identical over 9 bases. Trimming at V came to 7 bases and at J to 6 bases, leaving 8 bases not matched to a gene. CDR1 is SNHLY and CDR2 is FYNNEI in the germline V gene. This CDR3 has 14 residues.